Here is one T cell receptor beta chain with its context. The antigen is unknown. Clones were read by immunoSEQ multiplex PCR, and TCRdb kept only the in-frame ones, dropping some. The sample shows just under 65,000 clones, roughly nine tenths of them seen only once. Blood got drawn at baseline, again on cycle 4 day 1, and then on cycle 7 day 1. This sample was included in a study of OX40 agonist ivuxolimab in advanced cancers. Study summary: Head and neck, renal cell, melanoma or hepatocellular carcinoma were the cancers that dose-escalation patients had. Study results and limitations: Partial responders treated at 0.1-3.0 mg/kg exhibited clonal expansion among the lowest measured. Among T cells, CD8+ cells averaged more expanded clones than CD4+ cells.

The sequence was obtained from an adult with an advanced solid tumor such as melanoma, head and neck, liver or kidney cancer. The sequencing here drew on CD4+ or CD8+ T cells sorted from blood, taken in a trial of the OX40 agonist ivuxolimab.

The CDR3 is CASERGGATDTQYF. The CDR3 DNA sequence: TGCGCCAGCGAAAGAGGGGGGGCCACAGATACGCAGTATTTT. The gene calls are TRBV5-1 and TRBJ2-3, with TRBD2 as a possible D gene (7 bases). The CDR3 runs to 14 residues. The germline CDR1 and CDR2 sequences are SGHRS and YFSETQ. Trimming shortened V by 7 bases and J by 2 bases, and 14 bases separated the two germline ends.